One sample yielded the 19 T cell receptor beta chains listed below, sequenced in a study of T cell changes during pregnancy in multiple sclerosis. Profiling relied on immunoSEQ multiplex PCR, and the TCRdb table lists in-frame clones only, not all of them. The sample yields 35,000 to 40,000 clones, roughly 90% seen once. Sequenced here: peripheral blood, sampled in the third trimester of pregnancy. All receptors come from a female donor in good health, enrolled as a control in a pregnancy study.

The chain joins TRBV6-6 to TRBJ1-5; D perhaps matches TRBD1 (6 bases). Trimming removed 7 bases at V and 2 bases at J, with 12 bases between. Per germline, CDR1 MNHNY and CDR2 SVGAGI (reference sequence). The CDR3 extends over 14 amino acids. This chain's CDR3 is CASNNRVRNQPQHF. The DNA for the CDR3 is TGTGCCAGCAACAACAGGGTACGCAATCAGCCCCAGCATTTT.

The chain employs TRBV11-2 and TRBJ2-7; D may be TRBD2 (5 bases). The germline V and J ends were trimmed by 0 bases and 4 bases, with 13 bases remaining between them. The CDR3 is made up of 15 amino acids. The germline V gene has CDR1 SGHAT and CDR2 FQNNGV. The CDR3 DNA reads as TGTGCCAGCAGCTTAGAGGGGAGACCAATGTACGAGCAGTACTTC. Protein product: CASSLEGRPMYEQYF.

V usage is TRBV5-5 and J usage is TRBJ2-1; 7 nucleotides line up with TRBD2. Germline trimming cut 1 base from V and 7 bases from J; bases unmatched to any gene: 8. The CDR3 is made up of 15 amino acids. The germline V gene encodes CDR1 SGHKS and CDR2 YYEKEE (reference sequence). CDR3 bases: TGTGCCAGCAGCTTGTACGCCAGGGAGGGGAATGAGCAGTTCTTC. Protein: CASSLYAREGNEQFF.

The chain uses TRBV7-8 and TRBJ2-7; TRBD1 is a possible D gene (5 bases). The CDR3 has 15 amino acids. Germline CDR1 and CDR2: SGHVS and FQNEAQ. Trimming shortened V by 0 bases and J by 9 bases, and 18 bases separated the two germline ends. CDR3: CASSLANWQGGTQYF. The CDR3 bases are TGTGCCAGCAGCTTAGCGAATTGGCAGGGTGGAACGCAGTACTTC.

This clone was counted only a few times. The gene calls are TRBV15 and TRBJ2-7, with 9 bases identical to TRBD1. Losses at the gene ends were 5 bases for V and 2 bases for J; bases not matched to a gene: 10. This CDR3 spans 16 amino acids. Germline loops: CDR1 LNHNV, CDR2 YYDKDF (reference sequence). The chain's CDR3 is CATSPFPQGAAYEQYF. Written as DNA, the CDR3 is TGTGCCACCAGCCCCTTTCCACAGGGGGCTGCCTACGAGCAGTACTTC.

The chain combines TRBV11-3 with TRBJ2-3, with 11 bases matching TRBD1. Germline values: CDR1 SGHNT, CDR2 YENEEA. The CDR3 spans 16 residues. The junction had 5 bases not matched to a gene; V was cut back by 5 bases and J by 1 base. The CDR3 DNA reads TGTGCCAGCAGCCACAGGACAGGGGGCCGCACAGATACGCAGTATTTT. Translating it yields CASSHRTGGRTDTQYF. Filled out from reference TRBV11-3 and TRBJ2-3, the complete variable domain reads EAGVVQSPRYKIIEKKQPVAFWCNPISGHNTLYWYLQNLGQGPELLIRYENEEAVDDSQLPKDRFSAERLKGVDSTLKIQPAELGDSAVYLCASSHRTGGRTDTQYFGPGTRLTVL.

The J gene is TRBJ2-7, the V gene TRBV28, with 9 bases fitting TRBD2. The CDR3 covers 17 residues. The V gene end was trimmed by 5 bases and the J gene end by 1 base; junction bases not matched to a gene: 12. The germline V gene encodes CDR1 MDHEN and CDR2 SYDVKM. The CDR3 DNA is TGTGCCAGCAGTCGAGAGGAAAGACTAGCGGAATCCTACGAGCAGTACTTC. It is translated as CASSREERLAESYEQYF.

The chain links TRBV19 to TRBJ2-1, with D tentatively TRBD1 (6 bases). From germline, CDR1 is LNHDA and CDR2 SQIVND (reference sequence). V gave up 5 bases and J gave up 5 bases, with 16 bases separating them. The CDR3 length is 15 residues. This CDR3 is CASSLRGPPHNEQFF. CDR3 bases: TGTGCCAGTAGTCTCAGGGGCCCCCCACACAATGAGCAGTTCTTC.

The chain is built from TRBV5-4 and TRBJ2-5; 8 nucleotides align to TRBD2. The germline CDR1 and CDR2 sequences are SGHNT and YYREEE (reference sequence). V dropped 4 bases and J dropped 5; count of bases not matched to a gene: 10. The CDR3 length is 15 residues. The CDR3 nucleotides read TGTGCCAGCAGCCCCTCCGGGAGGGCCGGGGAGACCCAGTACTTC. Amino acid sequence: CASSPSGRAGETQYF.

The rearrangement uses TRBV7-3 and TRBJ2-7; 9 nucleotides align to TRBD2. Trimming removed 4 bases from V and 0 bases from J; junction bases left unmatched: 10. Germline values: CDR1 SGHTA, CDR2 FQGTGA. The CDR3 runs to 17 residues. CDR3: CASSSGLAQASSYEQYF. Here the CDR3 DNA reads TGTGCCAGCAGCTCCGGACTAGCGCAAGCGAGCTCCTACGAGCAGTACTTC.

V usage is TRBV27 and J usage is TRBJ2-2; 11 bases agree with TRBD1. Trimming took 8 bases from V and 4 from J; bases not matched to a gene: 3. Germline V gene data show CDR1 as MNHEY and CDR2 as SMNVEV (reference sequence). This CDR3 is 14 amino acids long. The CDR3 protein is CASLDRGRTGELFF. In DNA, the CDR3 is TGTGCCAGCCTGGACAGGGGGCGCACCGGGGAGCTGTTTTTT.

This chain joins TRBV7-9 and TRBJ1-2; D not certain. Trimming removed 7 bases from V and 4 bases from J, with 10 bases in between. The CDR3 loop spans 12 amino acids. The germline CDR1 and CDR2 sequences are SEHNR and FQNEAQ (reference sequence). The CDR3 DNA reads as TGTGCCAGCACGGGTATAGGCTATGGCTACACCTTC. Encoded protein: CASTGIGYGYTF.

This clone was counted only a few times. The gene calls are TRBV27 and TRBJ1-1; the match to TRBD1 covers 9 bases. The V and J ends lost 5 bases and 4 bases, in that order; junction bases with no gene match: 5. Germline lookup yields CDR1 MNHEY and CDR2 SMNVEV (reference sequence). The CDR3 runs to 14 residues. CDR3 sequence: CASSTDRGGTEAFF. DNA for the CDR3: TGTGCCAGCAGTACGGACAGGGGAGGCACTGAAGCTTTCTTT.

The chain employs TRBV7-6 and TRBJ1-1, with D hard to call. V lost 1 base and J lost 3, with 6 bases in between. The CDR3 extends over 13 amino acids. Germline V gene sequence: CDR1 SGHVS, CDR2 FNYEAQ. This CDR3 reads CASSLEQHTEAFF. CDR3 DNA: TGTGCCAGCAGCTTAGAACAGCACACTGAAGCTTTCTTT.

This clone was counted a few times. This chain connects TRBV7-7 to TRBJ1-1, with D uncertain. Germline CDR1 reads SSHAT; CDR2 reads FNYEAQ (reference sequence). The CDR3 runs 13 residues. The germline V and J ends were trimmed by 0 bases and 3 bases, with 5 bases remaining between them. CDR3 loop: CASSLAADTEAFF. In DNA, the CDR3 is TGTGCCAGCAGCTTAGCTGCGGACACTGAAGCTTTCTTT.

The chain combines TRBV28 with TRBJ2-4, with D maybe TRBD2 (5 bases). CDR3 length equals 14 residues. Germline V gene lookup returns CDR1 MDHEN and CDR2 SYDVKM. V gave up 6 bases and J gave up 7 bases, with 16 bases separating them. The CDR3 loop is CASRGEIRFNIQYF. As DNA, the CDR3 is TGTGCCAGCAGGGGAGAAATACGGTTCAACATTCAGTACTTC.

The chain has TRBV27 and TRBJ2-1; D gene ambiguous. The V end lost 8 bases, the J end lost 4 bases, and 21 bases lay between the germline ends. The CDR3 has 16 amino acids. CDR1 and CDR2 from the germline V gene are MNHEY and SMNVEV (reference sequence). This chain's CDR3 is CASSPFPADIYNEQFF. CDR3 nucleotide sequence: TGTGCCAGCTCCCCCTTCCCGGCGGATATATACAATGAGCAGTTCTTC.

The gene calls are TRBV10-3 and TRBJ2-3; no clear D. CDR1 and CDR2 (germline): ENHRY, SYGVKD. V lost 4 bases, J lost 1 base, and 9 bases lay in between. The CDR3 is 14 amino acids. The CDR3 region is CAISGGQGTDTQYF. Here the CDR3 DNA reads TGTGCCATCAGTGGTGGGCAGGGCACAGATACGCAGTATTTT.

The V and J genes are TRBV7-3 and TRBJ2-3; 10 positions match TRBD2. Germline CDR1 reads SGHTA; CDR2 reads FQGTGA. Unmatched junction bases numbered 0, after V lost 0 bases and J lost 6 bases. The CDR3 runs 14 residues. CDR3 amino acids: CASSLTSGGDTQYF. CDR3 coding DNA: TGTGCCAGCAGCTTAACTAGCGGGGGGGATACGCAGTATTTT.